These T cell receptor beta chains were read from a single sample in a study of blood T cell repertoires in COVID-19. Sequenced by immunoSEQ multiplex PCR; TCRdb stores in-frame clones only, minus some. The table has approximately 200,000 clones, 75% to 90% seen once. Material: PBMCs or T cells enriched from blood (not recorded which). The receptor set was obtained from a woman aged 25 to 39 who had been exposed to COVID-19. CDR3s include the opening cysteine and the closing phenylalanine or tryptophan. D genes are given only for firm matches. A row's size may be missing; if present it is once, few, many or a size class.

TRBV21-1	TRBJ2-1	.	.	CASSKAAGAGDNEQFF	TGTGCCAGCAGCAAAGCAGCGGGGGCCGGGGACAATGAGCAGTTCTTC
TRBV5-8	TRBJ1-5	.	.	CASSRWGLGNQPQHF	TGTGCCAGCAGCCGTTGGGGGCTGGGCAATCAGCCCCAGCATTTT
TRBV19	TRBJ1-4	.	.	CASSQFLGSEKLFF	TGTGCCAGTAGTCAGTTCCTTGGGAGTGAAAAACTGTTTTTT
TRBV10-3	TRBJ1-1	.	TRBD1	CAISGKTGGNTEAFF	TGTGCCATCAGTGGAAAAACAGGGGGGAACACTGAAGCTTTCTTT
TRBV10-3	TRBJ1-2	once	TRBD1	CAISEPGTEAYGYTF	TGTGCCATCAGTGAGCCGGGGACAGAAGCGTATGGCTACACCTTC
TRBV12-3/TRBV12-4	TRBJ1-5	.	.	CASSLSGGQPQHF	TGTGCCAGCAGTTTGTCGGGGGGGCAGCCCCAGCATTTT
TRBV5-1	TRBJ2-7	.	TRBD1	CASRGQGFPYEQYF	TGCGCCAGCAGGGGACAGGGTTTCCCCTACGAGCAGTACTTC
TRBV6-2/TRBV6-3	TRBJ1-5	.	.	CASSYASGQSSNQPQHF	TGTGCCAGCAGTTACGCCTCTGGACAGTCTAGCAATCAGCCCCAGCATTTT
TRBV7-2	TRBJ1-1	.	.	CASSPGGKTFNTEAFF	TGTGCCAGCAGCCCCGGGGGGAAGACTTTTAACACTGAAGCTTTCTTT
TRBV5-1	TRBJ1-1	.	.	CASSLDFHFGVDTEAFF	TGCGCCAGCAGCTTGGATTTTCATTTCGGGGTGGACACTGAAGCTTTCTTT
TRBV5-1	TRBJ2-1	.	.	CASSASSQGLDEQFF	TGCGCCAGCAGCGCCTCTTCTCAGGGGTTGGATGAGCAGTTCTTC
TRBV28	TRBJ2-7	.	TRBD1	CASRPGTAYEQYF	TGTGCCAGCAGACCCGGGACAGCCTACGAGCAGTACTTC
TRBV29-1	TRBJ1-2	.	TRBD1	CSVGDRGYGYTF	TGCAGCGTTGGGGACAGGGGCTATGGCTACACCTTC
TRBV11-1	TRBJ2-7	.	.	CASSSRQDYEQYF	TGTGCCAGCAGCTCTAGACAGGACTACGAGCAGTACTTC
TRBV2	TRBJ1-2	.	.	CASSEARGYGYTF	TGTGCCAGCAGTGAAGCGAGGGGGTATGGCTACACCTTC
TRBV10-2	TRBJ2-1	.	.	CASSRQEGDEQFF	TGCGCCAGCAGCAGACAGGAAGGAGATGAGCAGTTCTTC
TRBV7-2	TRBJ2-7	.	.	CASSPNGVRSYEQYF	TGTGCCAGCAGTCCCAACGGGGTCAGGAGCTACGAGCAGTACTTC
TRBV6-4	TRBJ1-2	.	TRBD1	CASSATGTGDGYTF	TGTGCCAGCAGTGCGACCGGGACAGGGGATGGCTACACCTTC
TRBV11-1	TRBJ1-4	.	.	CASSLRQHNEKLFF	TGTGCCAGCAGCTTAAGACAGCATAATGAAAAACTGTTTTTT
TRBV7-3	TRBJ1-1	.	.	CASSSQSGSTEAFF	TGTGCCAGCAGCTCACAGTCGGGAAGCACTGAAGCTTTCTTT
TRBV6-1	TRBJ1-2	.	TRBD1	CASSEGDRGGYTF	TGTGCCAGCAGTGAAGGGGACAGGGGTGGCTACACCTTC
TRBV12-3/TRBV12-4	TRBJ2-2	.	.	CASSLRQTGELFF	TGTGCCAGCAGTTTAAGACAGACCGGGGAGCTGTTTTTT
TRBV11-3	TRBJ2-7	.	.	CASSLDLRGEQYF	TGTGCCAGCAGCTTAGATCTCAGGGGCGAGCAGTACTTC
TRBV11-2	TRBJ2-2	.	.	CASSLDVKGVGTGELFF	TGTGCCAGCAGCTTAGATGTCAAGGGGGTGGGCACCGGGGAGCTGTTTTTT
TRBV5-8	TRBJ1-5	few	.	CASSLWRQPQHF	TGTGCCAGCAGCTTGTGGCGGCAGCCCCAGCATTTT
TRBV11-3	TRBJ2-1	.	TRBD2	CASSSWTSGGPYNEQFF	TGTGCCAGCAGCTCGTGGACTAGCGGGGGGCCCTACAATGAGCAGTTCTTC
TRBV24-1	TRBJ2-2	.	.	CATSDLQGYGELFF	TGTGCCACCAGTGATTTGCAGGGGTACGGGGAGCTGTTTTTT
TRBV6-1	TRBJ2-1	.	.	CASSERTGASYNEQFF	TGTGCCAGCAGTGAAAGGACGGGAGCCTCCTACAATGAGCAGTTCTTC
TRBV5-1	TRBJ1-1	.	.	CASRPLGLAGAPGTEAFF	TGCGCCAGCAGACCTTTGGGTTTGGCAGGGGCGCCGGGCACTGAAGCTTTCTTT
TRBV27	TRBJ1-5	.	.	CASSFARGNQPQHF	TGTGCCAGCAGTTTCGCCAGGGGCAATCAGCCCCAGCATTTT
TRBV30	TRBJ1-2	.	.	CAWRTPAGYGYTF	TGTGCCTGGAGAACCCCAGCGGGCTATGGCTACACCTTC
TRBV19	TRBJ1-5	.	TRBD1	CASSRTGQISNQPQHF	TGTGCCAGTAGCAGAACGGGACAGATTAGCAATCAGCCCCAGCATTTT
TRBV11-3	TRBJ2-7	.	TRBD1	CASSLDRGYEQYF	TGTGCCAGCAGCTTGGACAGGGGGTACGAGCAGTACTTC
TRBV9	TRBJ1-5	.	TRBD1	CASSGIQGAGDQPQHF	TGTGCCAGCAGCGGAATTCAGGGGGCGGGGGATCAGCCCCAGCATTTT
TRBV27	TRBJ1-1	.	.	CASSLSQGSEAFF	TGTGCCAGCAGTTTATCACAGGGCTCTGAAGCTTTCTTT
TRBV5-1	TRBJ2-5	.	.	CASSLLAAHISSETQYF	TGCGCCAGCAGCTTGCTCGCGGCGCACATCTCTTCAGAGACCCAGTACTTC
TRBV9	TRBJ2-2	.	TRBD2	CASSVGLAGAGGELFF	TGTGCCAGCAGCGTAGGATTAGCGGGGGCCGGCGGGGAGCTGTTTTTT
TRBV5-1	TRBJ1-2	few	.	CASIQGHGYTF	TGCGCCAGTATACAGGGACATGGCTACACCTTC
TRBV5-1	TRBJ2-3	.	TRBD2	CASKNLAGGIDTQYF	TGCGCCAGCAAGAATCTAGCGGGGGGCATTGATACGCAGTATTTT
TRBV13	TRBJ1-1	few	TRBD1	CASSLGLGDRADTEAFF	TGTGCCAGCAGCTTAGGCTTGGGGGACAGGGCGGACACTGAAGCTTTCTTT
TRBV6-5	TRBJ2-7	.	.	CASSSRGTFYEQYF	TGTGCCAGCAGCTCACGGGGGACCTTCTACGAGCAGTACTTC
TRBV30	TRBJ1-2	.	TRBD1	CAWSRGQGAGYGYTF	TGTGCCTGGAGTCGCGGACAGGGGGCGGGCTATGGCTACACCTTC
TRBV27	TRBJ2-2	.	.	CASSFWGWADTGELFF	TGTGCCAGCAGTTTTTGGGGCTGGGCTGACACCGGGGAGCTGTTTTTT
TRBV27	TRBJ2-7	.	TRBD1	CAIKKGQGSYEQYF	TGTGCCATCAAGAAGGGACAGGGCTCCTACGAGCAGTACTTC
TRBV5-1	TRBJ1-2	once	TRBD1	CASSLGTGGFTF	TGCGCCAGCAGCCTGGGGACAGGGGGATTTACCTTC
TRBV2	TRBJ2-3	.	.	CASTSRAGLPDTQYF	TGTGCCAGCACGAGCCGGGCAGGGTTACCAGATACGCAGTATTTT
TRBV5-8	TRBJ2-5	.	.	CASSLAGLAETQYF	TGTGCCAGCAGCTTGGCAGGGTTGGCGGAGACCCAGTACTTC
TRBV10-3	TRBJ2-1	.	TRBD2	CAISRGDNYNEQFF	TGTGCCATCTCGCGGGGGGACAACTACAATGAGCAGTTCTTC
TRBV9	TRBJ1-2	.	TRBD1	CASSVADRVVTNYGYTF	TGTGCCAGCAGCGTAGCGGACAGGGTAGTGACCAACTATGGCTACACCTTC
TRBV2	TRBJ2-6	.	.	CASSDQRVKAGANVLTF	TGTGCCAGCAGTGATCAGAGGGTTAAGGCTGGGGCCAACGTCCTGACTTTC
TRBV12-5	TRBJ1-4	.	.	CASGYGQKLFF	TGTGCTAGTGGCTATGGACAGAAACTGTTTTTT
TRBV27	TRBJ1-4	.	.	CASSLSWLTKRRVNEKLFF	TGTGCCAGCAGTTTATCTTGGTTGACGAAACGCAGGGTTAATGAAAAACTGTTTTTT
TRBV30	TRBJ2-3	.	TRBD2	CAWDRGGTDTQYF	TGTGCCTGGGACCGGGGGGGCACAGATACGCAGTATTTT
TRBV2	TRBJ2-1	.	TRBD1	CASSVATGLSNEQFF	TGTGCCAGCAGTGTAGCGACAGGGTTAAGCAATGAGCAGTTCTTC
TRBV24-1	TRBJ2-2	once	.	CATSDPNREGTGELFF	TGTGCCACCAGTGATCCGAACAGGGAGGGCACCGGGGAGCTGTTTTTT
TRBV5-1	TRBJ1-2	.	.	CASSLLGESGYTF	TGCGCCAGCAGCCTGCTGGGCGAAAGTGGCTACACCTTC
TRBV6-5	TRBJ2-7	few	TRBD1	CASALTGGGRFEQYF	TGTGCCAGTGCCTTGACAGGGGGCGGCAGGTTCGAGCAGTACTTC